This is a list of T cell receptor beta chains from one sample in a study of control samples from healthy donors and cancer patients. Profiled with immunoSEQ multiplex PCR; TCRdb holds only in-frame clones, not every one. The data contain about 58,000 clones, roughly 90% of them seen just once; the ten biggest clones take up approximately 6%. The material sequenced was PBMCs. Source of these receptors: a man aged 55 to 70 with colorectal cancer. Both conserved end residues are part of each CDR3. The order of the fields is D gene, V gene, J gene, clone size, CDR3 DNA, CDR3 protein. D genes are given only for firm matches. Size values are once, few and many counts, or a class for expanded clones, and some rows have none.

D gene: NA
V gene: TRBV18
J gene: TRBJ1-2
clone size: NA
CDR3 DNA: TGTGCCAGCTCACGAGGGGGCTATGGCTACACCTTC
CDR3 protein: CASSRGGYGYTF

D gene: TRBD1
V gene: TRBV5-1
J gene: TRBJ1-3
clone size: once
CDR3 DNA: TGCGCCAGCAGCTACCCGGGACAGGGGGATACTTCCTCTGGAAACACCATATATTTT
CDR3 protein: CASSYPGQGDTSSGNTIYF

D gene: NA
V gene: TRBV6-1
J gene: TRBJ2-3
clone size: NA
CDR3 DNA: TGTGCCAGCAGTGAATTTTCGGGACAATTAACAGATACGCAGTATTTT
CDR3 protein: CASSEFSGQLTDTQYF

D gene: NA
V gene: TRBV2
J gene: TRBJ2-7
clone size: NA
CDR3 DNA: TGTGCCAGCACTGGCGACAACTCCTACGAGCAGTACTTC
CDR3 protein: CASTGDNSYEQYF

D gene: NA
V gene: TRBV7-8
J gene: TRBJ2-3
clone size: NA
CDR3 DNA: TGTGCCAGCAGCACGGGCCGGCTGGATACGCAGTATTTT
CDR3 protein: CASSTGRLDTQYF

D gene: NA
V gene: TRBV2
J gene: TRBJ1-6
clone size: NA
CDR3 DNA: TGTGCCAGCAGGACCGCAGGGGAGCTTTATAATTCACCCCTCCACTTT
CDR3 protein: CASRTAGELYNSPLHF

D gene: NA
V gene: TRBV6-5
J gene: TRBJ2-7
clone size: few
CDR3 DNA: TGTGCCAGCAGTTACTCCCCAGGGGAAGAGCAGTACTTC
CDR3 protein: CASSYSPGEEQYF

D gene: NA
V gene: TRBV6-5
J gene: TRBJ1-2
clone size: NA
CDR3 DNA: TGTGCCAGCAGGCGGGGGGGCGACTATGGCTACACCTTC
CDR3 protein: CASRRGGDYGYTF

D gene: NA
V gene: TRBV5-1
J gene: TRBJ1-2
clone size: NA
CDR3 DNA: TGCGCCAGCAGCTTGGGCCAGGGCGGCTATGGCTACACCTTC
CDR3 protein: CASSLGQGGYGYTF

D gene: TRBD2
V gene: TRBV9
J gene: TRBJ2-3
clone size: NA
CDR3 DNA: TGTGCCAGCAGCCCCCGTGTTAGCGGGAGGGCAGATACGCAGTATTTT
CDR3 protein: CASSPRVSGRADTQYF

D gene: NA
V gene: TRBV7-8
J gene: TRBJ1-1
clone size: NA
CDR3 DNA: TGTGCCAGCAGCCCCCGATCAACTGACACTGAAGCTTTCTTT
CDR3 protein: CASSPRSTDTEAFF

D gene: NA
V gene: TRBV19
J gene: TRBJ2-7
clone size: NA
CDR3 DNA: TGTGCCAGTAGTCCGCGCGACTCCTACGAGCAGTACTTC
CDR3 protein: CASSPRDSYEQYF

D gene: TRBD2
V gene: TRBV6-5
J gene: TRBJ2-1
clone size: NA
CDR3 DNA: TGTGCCAGCTCGAGGCTAGCGGGGGGGAATGAGCAGTTCTTC
CDR3 protein: CASSRLAGGNEQFF

D gene: NA
V gene: TRBV30
J gene: TRBJ2-5
clone size: NA
CDR3 DNA: TGTGCCTGGAGTTGGGGCAGCAGCCAAGAGACCCAGTACTTC
CDR3 protein: CAWSWGSSQETQYF

D gene: NA
V gene: TRBV2
J gene: TRBJ1-3
clone size: NA
CDR3 DNA: TGTGCCAGCAGTGAAGAGGGGGTAGCTGGAAACACCATATATTTT
CDR3 protein: CASSEEGVAGNTIYF

D gene: NA
V gene: TRBV28
J gene: TRBJ2-1
clone size: NA
CDR3 DNA: TGTGCCAGCAGTTTGAGGCCCGTCTCCTACAATGAGCAGTTCTTC
CDR3 protein: CASSLRPVSYNEQFF

D gene: NA
V gene: TRBV19
J gene: TRBJ1-1
clone size: NA
CDR3 DNA: TGTGCCAGTAGTATAGACGGGAACACTGAAGCTTTCTTT
CDR3 protein: CASSIDGNTEAFF

D gene: NA
V gene: TRBV7-9
J gene: TRBJ1-4
clone size: NA
CDR3 DNA: TGTGCCAGCAGCTTATTGGGCGGATCAGCAACTAATGAAAAACTGTTTTTT
CDR3 protein: CASSLLGGSATNEKLFF

D gene: NA
V gene: TRBV18
J gene: TRBJ2-1
clone size: NA
CDR3 DNA: TGTGCCAGCTCACCCCGGAGTGTACCAACACCCAATGAGCAGTTCTTC
CDR3 protein: CASSPRSVPTPNEQFF

D gene: NA
V gene: TRBV9
J gene: TRBJ2-7
clone size: NA
CDR3 DNA: TGTGCCAGCAGTCGGGGGTCGACCTACGAGCAGTACTTC
CDR3 protein: CASSRGSTYEQYF

D gene: TRBD2
V gene: TRBV19
J gene: TRBJ2-3
clone size: NA
CDR3 DNA: TGTGCCAGTATGCGGGGGGCGTACACAGATACGCAGTATTTT
CDR3 protein: CASMRGAYTDTQYF

D gene: NA
V gene: TRBV12-5
J gene: TRBJ1-1
clone size: NA
CDR3 DNA: TGTGCTATCAGGACGGGGGAACCGAACACTGAAGCTTTCTTT
CDR3 protein: CAIRTGEPNTEAFF

D gene: NA
V gene: TRBV28
J gene: TRBJ1-3
clone size: NA
CDR3 DNA: TGTGCCAGCAGTTTATTAGGGGCGTCTGGAAACACCATATATTTT
CDR3 protein: CASSLLGASGNTIYF

D gene: NA
V gene: TRBV19
J gene: TRBJ1-5
clone size: NA
CDR3 DNA: TGTGCCAGTACTTCCGGTTGGGGCCGATACAATCAGCCCCAGCATTTT
CDR3 protein: CASTSGWGRYNQPQHF

D gene: TRBD1
V gene: TRBV5-1
J gene: TRBJ1-3
clone size: NA
CDR3 DNA: TGCGCCAGCAGCTTGGGATCGACAGGGGCGGGAAACACCATATATTTT
CDR3 protein: CASSLGSTGAGNTIYF

D gene: NA
V gene: TRBV19
J gene: TRBJ1-5
clone size: NA
CDR3 DNA: TGTGCCAGTAAACCCTTGGACAGTAGCAATCAGCCCCAGCATTTT
CDR3 protein: CASKPLDSSNQPQHF

D gene: NA
V gene: TRBV6-5
J gene: TRBJ2-2
clone size: NA
CDR3 DNA: TGTGCCAGCAGTCCAACCTACTACACCGGGGAGCTGTTTTTT
CDR3 protein: CASSPTYYTGELFF

D gene: TRBD1
V gene: TRBV18
J gene: TRBJ2-2
clone size: NA
CDR3 DNA: TGTGCCAGCTCACCACGGGGGACAGCAAACACCGGGGAGCTGTTTTTT
CDR3 protein: CASSPRGTANTGELFF

D gene: TRBD1
V gene: TRBV7-7
J gene: TRBJ1-1
clone size: NA
CDR3 DNA: TGTGCCAGCAGCCTGAAACAGGGGCTTGAAGCTTTCTTT
CDR3 protein: CASSLKQGLEAFF

D gene: TRBD1
V gene: TRBV5-1
J gene: TRBJ2-1
clone size: once
CDR3 DNA: TGCGCCAGCAGCTTACAGGGGAACCCCTACAATGAGCAGTTCTTC
CDR3 protein: CASSLQGNPYNEQFF

D gene: NA
V gene: TRBV2
J gene: TRBJ1-4
clone size: NA
CDR3 DNA: TGTGCCAGCAGTGACGGGGGACGAAATGAAAAACTGTTTTTT
CDR3 protein: CASSDGGRNEKLFF

D gene: NA
V gene: TRBV12-3/TRBV12-4
J gene: TRBJ1-5
clone size: NA
CDR3 DNA: TGTGCCAGCAGTTTCTTCGTGTTTCAGCCCCAGCATTTT
CDR3 protein: CASSFFVFQPQHF

D gene: TRBD1
V gene: TRBV29-1
J gene: TRBJ1-2
clone size: NA
CDR3 DNA: TGCAGCGTTTCCGGGACAGGGGGTTCCGGTAACTATGGCTACACCTTC
CDR3 protein: CSVSGTGGSGNYGYTF

D gene: NA
V gene: TRBV19
J gene: TRBJ1-2
clone size: NA
CDR3 DNA: TGTGCCAGTAGTGAATTCTCGGCGGGGGACGGCTATGGCTACACCTTC
CDR3 protein: CASSEFSAGDGYGYTF

D gene: TRBD1
V gene: TRBV6-5
J gene: TRBJ1-5
clone size: NA
CDR3 DNA: TGTGCCAGCAGTTCCGGGACAGGGAATCAGCCCCAGCATTTT
CDR3 protein: CASSSGTGNQPQHF

D gene: NA
V gene: TRBV11-3
J gene: TRBJ1-2
clone size: NA
CDR3 DNA: TGTGCCAGCAGCCCGGGGGGACGGTCGGGCTACACCTTC
CDR3 protein: CASSPGGRSGYTF

D gene: TRBD1
V gene: TRBV2
J gene: TRBJ2-6
clone size: NA
CDR3 DNA: TGTGCCAGCAGCCTCCGGACAGGGGGCTCTGGGGCCAACGTCCTGACTTTC
CDR3 protein: CASSLRTGGSGANVLTF

D gene: NA
V gene: TRBV10-2
J gene: TRBJ2-1
clone size: NA
CDR3 DNA: TGCGCCAGCAGTGAGGGGGGGCGGAGGGAGCAGTTCTTC
CDR3 protein: CASSEGGRREQFF

D gene: NA
V gene: TRBV10-3
J gene: TRBJ1-1
clone size: NA
CDR3 DNA: TGTGCCATCAGTGAGGGACAGTGGAACACTGAAGCTTTCTTT
CDR3 protein: CAISEGQWNTEAFF

D gene: TRBD1
V gene: TRBV4-3
J gene: TRBJ1-1
clone size: NA
CDR3 DNA: TGCGCCAGCAGCCAAGGGACAGGGGCTAACACTGAAGCTTTCTTT
CDR3 protein: CASSQGTGANTEAFF

D gene: NA
V gene: TRBV2
J gene: TRBJ1-2
clone size: NA
CDR3 DNA: TGTGCCAGCAGTGAGCAGGGTATGAGCTATGGCTACACCTTC
CDR3 protein: CASSEQGMSYGYTF

D gene: NA
V gene: TRBV25-1
J gene: TRBJ1-5
clone size: NA
CDR3 DNA: TGTGCCAGCAGCCAGGGTTGGAATCAGCCCCAGCATTTT
CDR3 protein: CASSQGWNQPQHF